The 16 T cell receptor beta chains presented below share a single source sample, sequenced in a study of blood T cell repertoires in COVID-19 (dated by TCRdb to 2018 to 2021). Receptors were amplified or captured by the immunoSEQ multiplex PCR assay. Here the immuneACCESS table is served through TCRdb, limited to in-frame sequences with V and J called. Missing clones are a known gap in these copies; in checked studies unresolved V genes cover under half, and the rest lacks a known reason. The sample profile shows about 370,000 clones; roughly 86% of them were found once. The ten largest make up roughly 10% of the sample. Specimen: peripheral blood. The receptors come from a woman under 40 with COVID-19, enrolled during active disease.

This sequence joins TRBV4-1 and TRBJ2-1, with TRBD2 identical over 14 bases. The germline CDR1 and CDR2 sequences are MGHRA and YSYEKL. The CDR3 is 17 amino acids. Losses at the gene ends were 1 base for V and 7 bases for J; bases not matched to a gene: 6. CDR3 sequence reads: CASSQGTSGRPGNEQFF. CDR3 DNA: TGCGCCAGCAGCCAAGGGACTAGCGGGAGGCCGGGGAATGAGCAGTTCTTC.

The gene calls are TRBV5-4 and TRBJ2-1, with 7 bases lining up with TRBD2. This CDR3 has 16 amino acids. The V gene's germline CDR1 is SGHNT and CDR2 YYREEE (reference sequence). J gave up 0 bases and V 4 bases, and 7 bases lay outside the gene matches. The DNA of the CDR3 is TGTGCCAGCAGCAAACCTAGCGGTAGCTCCTACAATGAGCAGTTCTTC. This codes for CASSKPSGSSYNEQFF.

The V and J genes are TRBV3-1 (or the pseudogene TRBV3-2) and TRBJ2-5, with TRBD2 matching 13 bases. The CDR3 length is 18 residues. Germline V lookup: CDR1 LGHDT, CDR2 YNNKEL (reference sequence). V shed 0 bases, J shed 2 bases, and the junction held 6 bases outside the gene matches. The CDR3 DNA is TGTGCCAGCAGCCAAGACACTAGCGGGAGGGCGGGACAAGAGACCCAGTACTTC. It specifies CASSQDTSGRAGQETQYF.

The chain uses TRBV24-1 and TRBJ2-5; 8 nucleotides match TRBD2. The CDR3 sequence is 15 residues long. J gave up 4 bases and V 3 bases, and 6 bases lay outside the gene matches. Germline loops: CDR1 KGHDR, CDR2 SFDVKD. The CDR3, as DNA: TGTGCCACCAGTGATGTCGGGGGGGAGGGAGAGACCCAGTACTTC. As protein: CATSDVGGEGETQYF.

In its sample, this clone was seen a few times. The V gene is TRBV12-3 or TRBV12-4, the J gene TRBJ2-3; D is perhaps TRBD2 (5 bases). The V end was cut by 3 bases, the J end by 4 bases, with 8 bases between. The CDR3 runs 13 residues. In DNA, the CDR3 is TGTGCCAGCAGTTTCAGTAGCGCAGATACGCAGTATTTT. Its translation: CASSFSSADTQYF.

The CDR3 is CASSLGTSGRAEQFF. The CDR3, as DNA: TGTGCCAGCAGCTTAGGGACTAGCGGGAGGGCTGAGCAGTTCTTC. The V call is TRBV11-3, the J call TRBJ2-1; 15 bases are shared with TRBD2. The germline V gene has CDR1 SGHNT and CDR2 YENEEA. The CDR3 is 15 residues long. With V trimmed by 1 base and J by 9 bases, 1 base remained unmatched.

This CDR3 reads CASSPKAGPQFF. In DNA, the CDR3 is TGTGCCAGCAGCCCCAAAGCGGGCCCGCAGTTCTTC. The gene calls are TRBV11-3 and TRBJ2-1; D may be TRBD2 (6 bases). This CDR3 is 12 amino acids long. V was pared by 5 bases and J by 12 bases, with 14 bases between. CDR1 SGHNT and CDR2 YENEEA come from the germline V gene.

The chain links TRBV11-3 to TRBJ2-1; 7 nucleotides match TRBD1. Unmatched junction bases numbered 7, after V lost 2 bases and J lost 3 bases. There are 16 residues in the CDR3. Germline V CDR1 and CDR2: SGHNT, YENEEA. CDR3 amino acids: CASSLRQGRDYNEQFF. Here the CDR3 DNA reads TGTGCCAGCAGCTTACGACAGGGAAGGGACTACAATGAGCAGTTCTTC.

This clone appeared a single time. The CDR3 loop reads CASSLTGEGRGTGELFF. In nucleotides, the CDR3 is TGTGCCAGCAGTTTGACAGGGGAAGGCCGGGGCACCGGGGAGCTGTTTTTT. V usage is TRBV28 and J usage is TRBJ2-2; 8 nucleotides align to TRBD1. V shed 3 bases and J 4 bases; nucleotides not matched to a gene: 10. Germline values: CDR1 MDHEN, CDR2 SYDVKM. This CDR3 has 17 residues.

This clone appeared once. The V call is TRBV30, the J call TRBJ2-1; D is uncertain. The ends were cut back, 2 bases at V and 4 bases at J, with 9 bases in the middle. Germline V CDR1 and CDR2: GTSNPN, SVGIG (reference sequence). The CDR3 runs to 13 residues. CDR3: CAWSPSLYNEQFF. The DNA of the CDR3 is TGTGCCTGGAGTCCCTCACTATACAATGAGCAGTTCTTC.

In this sample, this clone turned up a few times. The chain joins TRBV5-1 to TRBJ1-1; D perhaps matches TRBD1 (6 bases). The ends were cut back, 5 bases at V and 4 bases at J, with 15 bases in the middle. This CDR3 region has 14 residues. Germline CDR1 is SGHRS and CDR2 is YFSETQ. The chain's CDR3 is CASRENRASTEAFF. The CDR3, as DNA: TGCGCCAGCAGGGAAAACAGGGCTAGCACTGAAGCTTTCTTT.

V is TRBV7-2 and J is TRBJ1-1; D unclear. Germline lookup yields CDR1 SGHTA and CDR2 FQGNSA. This CDR3 has 13 amino acids. The V and J ends lost 0 bases and 7 bases respectively, with 9 bases between them. This CDR3 reads CASSLAQESEAFF. CDR3 bases: TGTGCCAGCAGCTTAGCGCAAGAGAGTGAAGCTTTCTTT.

The chain recombines TRBV10-3 with TRBJ2-7, with a weak D call TRBD1 (6 bases). This CDR3 contains 14 residues. With 2 bases removed from V and 3 bases from J, the gap between germline ends came to 11 bases. The germline gives CDR1 ENHRY, CDR2 SYGVKD. The chain's CDR3 is CAISERTAGYEQYF. CDR3 DNA: TGTGCCATCAGTGAGAGGACAGCCGGCTACGAGCAGTACTTC.

This rearrangement joins TRBV7-8 to TRBJ2-1, with a possible D match to TRBD2 (7 bases). Germline lookup yields CDR1 SGHVS and CDR2 FQNEAQ. V dropped 1 base and J dropped 7 bases, with 14 bases sitting between them. The CDR3 totals 15 residues. CDR3 sequence: CASSLGAGANNEQFF. For the CDR3, the DNA is TGTGCCAGCAGCTTAGGGGCGGGGGCTAATAATGAGCAGTTCTTC. Full variable domain (missing parts from reference TRBV7-8 and TRBJ2-1): GAGVSQSPRYKVAKRGQDVALRCDPISGHVSLFWYQQALGQGPEFLTYFQNEAQLDKSGLPSDRFFAERPEGSVSTLKIQRTQQEDSAVYLCASSLGAGANNEQFFGPGTRLTVL.

The V and J genes are TRBV6-6 and TRBJ2-3, with TRBD1 matching 9 bases. J was trimmed by 4 bases and V by 5 bases; bases with no gene match: 10. The CDR3 is made up of 16 amino acids. Germline lookup yields CDR1 MNHNY and CDR2 SVGAGI (reference sequence). The CDR3 bases are TGTGCCAGCAGTCCCCCCGGGACAGGGCTGGCAGATACGCAGTATTTT. This encodes CASSPPGTGLADTQYF.

J is TRBJ2-5 and V is TRBV6-2 or TRBV6-3; 7 bases map to TRBD2. The V segment lost 6 bases and the J segment 1 base; nucleotides outside the gene matches: 11. The CDR3 is 16 amino acids. CDR1 and CDR2 from the germline V gene are MNHEY and SVGEGT. CDR3 sequence reads: CASSSALAAFQETQYF. The CDR3 DNA sequence: TGTGCCAGCAGCTCGGCGCTAGCGGCCTTCCAAGAGACCCAGTACTTC.